This T cell receptor beta chain was observed in a study of radiotherapy plus CTLA-4 blockade in lung cancer. Trimming pared 5 bases from V and 5 bases from J, leaving 15 bases between. CDR3 size: 14 residues. The germline CDR1 and CDR2 sequences are MNHEY and SVGAGI. Study-level points and caveats: Clones of tumor-derived TCRs expanded in blood after radiotherapy plus ipilimumab.

Sequencing was performed with immunoSEQ multiplex PCR; in TCRdb, only in-frame clones are kept and a portion is missing. The sample records tens of thousands of clones, under 85% being singletons. Only a few counts were recorded for this clone. Antigen: not known. This chain links TRBV6-5 with TRBJ1-2; TRBD1 is a possible D gene (5 bases). This TCR derives from a human donor with non-small cell lung cancer who had a partial response to radiotherapy plus ipilimumab. Material: peripheral blood, obtained from a patient treated with radiotherapy plus ipilimumab. Here the CDR3 DNA reads TGTGCCAGCAGTCCCCGGGGACTGAGATATGGCTACACCTTC. Translation gives CASSPRGLRYGYTF.